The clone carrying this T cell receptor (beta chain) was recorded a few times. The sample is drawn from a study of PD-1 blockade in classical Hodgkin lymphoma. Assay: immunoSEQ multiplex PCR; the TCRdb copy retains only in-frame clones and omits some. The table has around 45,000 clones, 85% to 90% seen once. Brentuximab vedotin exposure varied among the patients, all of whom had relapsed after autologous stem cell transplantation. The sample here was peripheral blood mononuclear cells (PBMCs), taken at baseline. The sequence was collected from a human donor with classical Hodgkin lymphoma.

The CDR3 spells CASSYLDALGNTIYF. CDR3 coding DNA: TGTGCCAGCAGTTACCTAGACGCATTGGGAAACACCATATATTTT. This rearrangement joins TRBV6-5 to TRBJ1-3; D is unresolved. Trimming took 2 bases from V and 4 from J, leaving 12 bases between them. CDR1 and CDR2 from the germline V gene are MNHEY and SVGAGI. CDR3 length equals 15 residues.